This entry lists 17 T cell receptor beta chains sequenced from one sample in a study of post-analysis software for immune sequencing data. The study's findings and limits: A few TRBV segments appeared more often in patients than in controls, and TRBV5-6, TRBV5-1 and TRBV20-1 were among these.

Unique-molecular-identifier-tagged TCR beta cDNA libraries were used. TCRdb redid the calling of the PCR reads with MiXCR, one entry per CDR3 protein. The sample yields roughly 650,000 distinct CDR3 sequences, around 64% seen once. No antigen is known for these receptors. The sample comprised blood. These receptors all come from a girl under 10 years old with multiple sclerosis.

The rearrangement uses TRBV12-3 or TRBV12-4 and TRBJ2-5; possibly TRBD1 or TRBD2 for D (5 bases each). This CDR3 contains 14 residues. The V and J ends lost 6 bases and 1 base respectively, with 12 bases between them. CDR3 region: CASSKSGAQETQYF. CDR3 nucleotides: TGTGCCAGCAGCAAATCCGGGGCCCAAGAGACCCAGTACTTC.

The chain recombines TRBV20-1 with TRBJ2-1; D may be TRBD1 (6 bases). CDR1 is DFQATT, CDR2 SNEGSKA, per germline (reference sequence). The CDR3 totals 14 residues. V lost 3 bases, J lost 8 bases, and 17 bases lay in between. Here the CDR3 reads CSARTPGGLDEQFF. CDR3 bases: TGCAGTGCTAGGACACCTGGGGGCCTAGATGAGCAGTTCTTC.

V is TRBV29-1 and J is TRBJ2-6; D unresolved. The CDR3 is 13 amino acids. Trimming pared 7 bases from V and 4 bases from J, leaving 11 bases between. CDR1 is SQVTM, CDR2 ANQGSEA, per germline. The DNA for the CDR3 is TGCAGCGGGCTGGTATCCGGGGCCAACGTCCTGACTTTC. As protein: CSGLVSGANVLTF.

This clonotype is a singleton in its sample. The CDR3 reads CASMGNRNEQFF. In DNA, the CDR3 is TGTGCCAGCATGGGCAACAGAAATGAGCAGTTCTTC. The chain joins TRBV6-2 or TRBV6-3 to TRBJ2-1, with D unresolved. Trimming took 7 bases from V and 7 from J, leaving 11 bases between them. Germline CDR1 and CDR2: MNHEY and SVGEGT. CDR3 length: 12 amino acids.

This clonotype appeared once. This chain joins TRBV6-5 and TRBJ1-1, with D unresolved. The V end was cut by 2 bases, the J end by 3 bases, with 10 bases between. CDR3 size: 14 residues. In germline, CDR1 is MNHEY, CDR2 SVGAGI. CDR3 nucleotide sequence: TGTGCCAGCAGTTACGAGTCCGGAGACACTGAAGCTTTCTTT. This encodes CASSYESGDTEAFF.

This clonotype came up once. The gene calls are TRBV20-1 and TRBJ2-7; D call uncertain. The ends were cut back, 0 bases at V and 3 bases at J, with 12 bases in the middle. Germline CDR1 reads DFQATT; CDR2 reads SNEGSKA (reference sequence). The CDR3 is 14 amino acids. The CDR3 DNA reads as TGCAGTGCTAGAGATTTTTTGGCGGACTACGAGCAGTACTTC. Translated, it gives CSARDFLADYEQYF.

This clonotype has only a few counts. The chain has TRBV7-9 and TRBJ1-1; D not certain. V was clipped by 5 bases and J by 5 bases, with 9 bases between them. CDR1 SEHNR and CDR2 FQNEAQ come from the germline V gene (reference sequence). CDR3 length: 12 residues. CDR3 DNA: TGTGCCAGCAGCCCCCGGAGGACTGAAGCTTTCTTT. Protein: CASSPRRTEAFF.

The V and J genes are TRBV4-1 and TRBJ1-1, with a possible D match to TRBD1 (5 bases). Germline V CDR1 and CDR2: MGHRA, YSYEKL. Trimming took off 1 base at V and 7 bases at J, with 10 bases between the two ends. The CDR3 sequence is 13 residues long. This CDR3 is CASSQVPGREAFF. As DNA, the CDR3 is TGCGCCAGCAGCCAAGTTCCGGGGCGTGAAGCTTTCTTT.

This sequence joins TRBV12-3 or TRBV12-4 and TRBJ1-1; D is uncertain. V lost 6 bases and J lost 8, with 10 bases in between. The CDR3 sequence is 11 residues long. The CDR3 DNA reads TGTGCCAGCAGCAGACTGATCGAAGCTTTCTTT. Protein: CASSRLIEAFF.

The J gene is TRBJ2-1, the V gene TRBV25-1; 12 nucleotides agree with TRBD1. The CDR3 is 16 amino acids. CDR1 and CDR2 from the germline V gene are MGHDK and SYGVNS. V lost 7 bases and J lost 7; bases outside the gene matches: 11. Here the CDR3 DNA reads TGTGCCAGCACTCAAACCGGGACAGGGGGCTGGAATGAGCAGTTCTTC. Translated: CASTQTGTGGWNEQFF.

The rearrangement joins TRBV11-2 to TRBJ2-1; 9 nucleotides align to TRBD2. The CDR3 runs 18 residues. V dropped 1 base and J dropped 5; count of bases not matched to a gene: 12. The germline V gene encodes CDR1 SGHAT and CDR2 FQNNGV. Here the CDR3 DNA reads TGTGCCAGCAGCTTAGGGGTAGGGGCTAGCGGGAACCACAATGAGCAGTTCTTC. It encodes CASSLGVGASGNHNEQFF.

The rearrangement joins TRBV5-1 to TRBJ2-1; the match to TRBD1 covers 7 bases. This CDR3 is 15 amino acids long. V trimming: 4 bases; J trimming: 0 bases; junction bases outside the gene matches: 4. CDR1 and CDR2 from the germline V gene are SGHRS and YFSETQ. The CDR3 protein is CASSPGTVSYNEQFF. In DNA form, the CDR3 reads TGCGCCAGCAGCCCGGGGACAGTCTCCTACAATGAGCAGTTCTTC.

The chain carries TRBV6-2 or TRBV6-3 and TRBJ2-5, with D unclear. The CDR3 consists of 16 residues. The germline gives CDR1 MNHEY, CDR2 SVGEGT. Deletions cut 2 bases from V and 0 bases from J, with 13 bases between. CDR3 protein: CASSYGRRTYQETQYF. CDR3 in DNA: TGTGCCAGCAGTTACGGGCGCCGGACGTACCAAGAGACCCAGTACTTC.

In this sample, this clonotype turned up a few times. The V gene is TRBV21-1, the J gene TRBJ1-2. TRBV21-1 is a documented pseudogene. The CDR3 totals 11 residues. The CDR3 protein is CASSAHYGYTF. The DNA of the CDR3 is TGTGCCAGCAGCGCCCACTATGGCTACACCTTC.

This clonotype was recorded a few times. This chain connects TRBV12-3 or TRBV12-4 to TRBJ2-4; weak D call: TRBD1 (7 bases). The V and J ends lost 6 bases and 0 bases respectively, with 18 bases between them. The CDR3 has 17 amino acids. DNA of the CDR3: TGTGCCAGCAGCTCAGGGGGGACGGGGCTAGCCAAAAACATTCAGTACTTC. Amino acids: CASSSGGTGLAKNIQYF.

This sequence joins TRBV20-1 and TRBJ2-3; no firm D call. Germline-derived CDR1 and CDR2 are DFQATT and SNEGSKA (reference sequence). The CDR3 consists of 17 residues. V lost 1 base and J lost 4, with 21 bases in between. CDR3 nucleotide sequence: TGCAGTGCTAGAGGTCCCAATCCGGAGTATCGGGCAGATACGCAGTATTTT. It yields the protein CSARGPNPEYRADTQYF.

This clonotype was picked up one time. J is TRBJ2-7 and V is TRBV7-8, with 12 bases lining up with TRBD2. J was trimmed by 2 bases and V by 5 bases; bases with no gene match: 10. CDR3 size: 17 residues. Germline CDR1 is SGHVS and CDR2 is FQNEAQ. The CDR3 bases are TGTGCCAGCAGCAAGACTAGCGGGAGTACCTTTACCTACGAGCAGTACTTC. Amino acids: CASSKTSGSTFTYEQYF.